The clone carrying this TCR beta chain showed up just a few times. Its antigen is currently unknown. The record originates from a study of T cells after yellow fever vaccination. Study summary: It was SMART-Seq v4 Ultra Low Input that prepared the fractions with low cell numbers.

Whole-study results and caveats: Weaker overall, the secondary response nonetheless peaked faster (day 5 versus 15). The CD4 compartment and the CD8 compartment contained a small share of clonotypes in common.

This CDR3 spans 13 amino acids. V was cut by 0 bases and J by 5 bases, with 9 bases left in between. Per the germline V gene, CDR1 is SGHRS and CDR2 is YFSETQ. Synthesis of TCR cDNA relied on 5'RACE template switching, which attached a universal primer site and UMIs. TCRdb fed the 5' RACE reads into MiXCR, producing one record per CDR3 protein. The repertoire holds over 150,000 distinct CDR3 sequences, with around 7.3% as singletons. The V and J genes are TRBV5-1 and TRBJ2-7, with a weak D call TRBD1 (6 bases). The TCR was taken from a man younger than 30 who received the YFV17D yellow fever vaccine. This specimen was CD4+ T cells sorted from PBMCs, taken 5 to 6 days after the first yellow fever vaccination. The CDR3 sequence: CASSLDRVHEQYF. Written as DNA, the CDR3 is TGCGCCAGCAGCTTGGACAGGGTCCACGAGCAGTACTTC.